This T cell receptor (beta chain) comes out of a study of cytomegalovirus exposure and HLA in healthy donors. Study overall: Drawn from HLA-typed donors, approximately 86 million unique TCRs were held in an early data release.

PCR primers comprised 60 Vbeta and 13 Jbeta primers. Clones were sequenced by immunoSEQ multiplex PCR, and TCRdb holds only the in-frame ones, with some missing. The data show under 200,000 clones, approximately 81% seen once. Points from the study as a whole: Several V segments, TRBV6-2 and TRBV6-3 among them, could not be told apart and were dropped.

Looked up from germline, CDR1 is LNHDA and CDR2 is SQIVND (reference sequence). V lost 3 bases and J 3 bases, leaving 9 bases between the germline ends. This CDR3 comprises 14 residues. This clone was recorded a few times. Its antigen remains unknown. This chain connects TRBV19 to TRBJ1-5; D call uncertain. This TCR was recovered from a woman younger than 45 in good health and CMV-seropositive. Sequenced: PBMCs. In nucleotides, the CDR3 is TGTGCCAGTAGTATGAAACAGTTCAATCAGCCCCAGCATTTT. Translating it yields CASSMKQFNQPQHF.